One and the same sample provided the 10 T cell receptor beta chains below, sequenced in a study of siplizumab effects on memory and regulatory T cells. Assay: immunoSEQ multiplex PCR; the TCRdb copy retains only in-frame clones and omits some. The data hold 100,000 or so clones, with approximately 90% observed a single time. Sequencing input: CD4+ T cells sorted from blood. These receptors were obtained from a human donor in good health.

The chain links TRBV29-1 to TRBJ1-1, with D possibly TRBD1 on 5 matching bases. The CDR3 is made up of 12 amino acids. Looked up from germline, CDR1 is SQVTM and CDR2 is ANQGSEA. The V and J ends lost 7 bases and 0 bases respectively, with 9 bases between them. The CDR3 is CSAGGVNTEAFF. The CDR3 bases are TGCAGCGCGGGGGGGGTGAACACTGAAGCTTTCTTT.

The chain employs TRBV4-1 and TRBJ2-7; 8 bases match TRBD1. Germline assignment: CDR1 MGHRA and CDR2 YSYEKL. Germline trimming cut 1 base from V and 2 bases from J; bases unmatched to any gene: 4. The CDR3 length is 15 residues. CDR3 DNA sequence: TGCGCCAGCAGCCAAGGCAGGGGGCGCGCCTACGAGCAGTACTTC. This codes for CASSQGRGRAYEQYF.

The genes are TRBV5-4 and TRBJ2-7, with D maybe TRBD1 (6 bases). The ends were cut back, 0 bases at V and 5 bases at J, with 9 bases in the middle. Germline-derived CDR1 and CDR2 are SGHNT and YYREEE (reference sequence). The CDR3 is 13 amino acids. CDR3 nucleotides: TGTGCCAGCAGCTTGGGTAACAGGGACGAGCAGTACTTC. Its protein product is CASSLGNRDEQYF.

The rearrangement links TRBV29-1 to TRBJ2-1, with D uncertain. CDR3 length: 12 residues. The V gene's germline CDR1 is SQVTM and CDR2 ANQGSEA. Trimming took off 4 bases at V and 5 bases at J, with 9 bases between the two ends. The CDR3 here is CSVGGRNNEQFF. CDR3 sequence (DNA): TGCAGCGTTGGTGGTCGCAACAATGAGCAGTTCTTC.

In nucleotides, the CDR3 is TGTGCCAGCAGCCTGGGACGTCCTCGGTCCTACGAGCAGTACTTC. It is translated as CASSLGRPRSYEQYF. V and J are TRBV5-6 and TRBJ2-7, with D perhaps given as TRBD1 or TRBD2 (5 bases each). The germline gives CDR1 SGHDT, CDR2 YYEEEE. The CDR3 has 15 amino acids. V lost 4 bases and J lost 1, with 15 bases in between.

This chain joins TRBV5-6 and TRBJ2-3; the D is unclear. Trimming stripped 2 bases from V and 1 base from J, with 11 bases between. Per germline, CDR1 SGHDT and CDR2 YYEEEE. The CDR3 runs 15 residues. For the CDR3, the DNA is TGTGCCAGCAGCTTTCAAGGCCCCGGCACAGATACGCAGTATTTT. Its protein is CASSFQGPGTDTQYF.

This chain uses TRBV6-1 with TRBJ1-5; perhaps TRBD1 as D (6 bases). CDR1 and CDR2 from the germline V gene are MNHNS and SASEGT. This CDR3 has 19 residues. Trimming removed 1 base at V and 0 bases at J, with 19 bases between. For the CDR3, the DNA is TGTGCCAGCAGTGAAGGGTTTTCCGCCAGGGGCTATAGCAATCAGCCCCAGCATTTT. It specifies CASSEGFSARGYSNQPQHF.

This clone was picked up a small number of times. The CDR3 DNA sequence: TGTGCCAGCAGCCCCCGGACAGGGGGATCCTACAATGAGCAGTTCTTC. This gives the protein CASSPRTGGSYNEQFF. The V gene is TRBV5-8, the J gene TRBJ2-1; 10 nucleotides line up with TRBD1. CDR1 and CDR2 from the germline V gene are SGHTS and YDEGEE. Germline trimming cut 4 bases from V and 1 base from J; bases unmatched to any gene: 5. This CDR3 has 16 amino acids.

The V and J genes are TRBV10-1 and TRBJ1-2; the D gene is possibly TRBD1 (5 bases). Germline CDR1 and CDR2: WNHNN and SYGVQD (reference sequence). V dropped 0 bases and J dropped 8 bases, with 13 bases sitting between them. This CDR3 has 14 residues. Written as DNA, the CDR3 is TGCGCCAGCAGTGAGTCGTCGGGGGGAGAAGGCTACACCTTC. This sequence encodes CASSESSGGEGYTF.

This clone was observed a handful of times. The V gene is TRBV6-1, the J gene TRBJ2-7, with 7 bases matching TRBD1. The CDR3 is 15 residues long. The J segment lost 5 bases and the V segment lost 2 bases, leaving 9 bases of the junction unmatched. Per the germline V gene, CDR1 is MNHNS and CDR2 is SASEGT. CDR3 residues: CASSEQPRQGHEQYF. The CDR3 coding sequence is TGTGCCAGCAGTGAACAACCACGACAGGGTCACGAGCAGTACTTC.